This TCR beta chain was obtained from a study of CD8 T cells in Susac syndrome (dated by TCRdb to about 2019). In the study overall: Whether CD8+ T cell activation and differentiation in Susac syndrome was antigen driven was tested using repertoire sequencing. The full study reports these points: The number of individuals in the TCR sequencing and HLA analysis was acknowledged as relatively small.

High-throughput TCR beta sequencing profiled peripheral blood CD8+ and CD4+ T cells from healthy donors, Susac syndrome patients and multiple sclerosis patients. Healthy donors were age- and sex-matched controls. Bulk CD8+ and CD4+ T cells were purified by magnetic negative isolation, while CD8+ TEMRA cells were enriched using FACS. Blood was drawn into EDTA tubes, processed within 24 hours, and PBMCs were isolated by density gradient centrifugation. PBMCs intended for TCR sequencing were frozen in liquid nitrogen and were later thawed in a 37 degrees C water bath. The sorted or isolated CD4+, CD8+ and CD8+ TEMRA cells reached a purity of at least 90%. RNA was extracted using the RNeasy kit, and about 0.5 to 1 ug of the RNA was reverse transcribed with random hexamers. TCR beta CDR3 regions were amplified with the immunoSEQ multiplex PCR assay covering 54 Vbeta and 13 Jbeta segments. Bias from PCR amplification was corrected by using a synthetic template baseline for primer optimization and for computational correction. Under the source paper's analysis protocol: Only productive sequences were kept, with reads annotated to V, D and J genes according to IMGT and analyzed in immunoSEQ Analyzer. To calculate clonality, Shannon entropy was normalized by log2 of the number of productive unique sequences and then subtracted from one. For each patient and control, public and private clones were evaluated within the 100 most prevalent clones. Clones were defined as Susac-specific if absent from the healthy and MS cohorts, from approximately 1,100 published viral clones and from other ImmuneACCESS disease sequences. Using fastp trimming at Q25 and MiXCR clonotype assembly, TCRdb reanalyzed the public sequencing data and kept in-frame beta chains. Under each unique CDR3 protein, matching rows form one entry showing the most common genes and DNA. The V and J calls were not made by the authors but by TCRdb's processing. Across this sample there are some 180,000 distinct CDR3 sequences, with about 94% seen only once. The biggest ten clones account for 0.1% of the sample.

V loses 1 base at its end and J loses 1 base; junction bases beyond the gene matches: 2. From its cysteine to its phenylalanine, the CDR3 spans 15 amino acids. The retained sequence is limited to the CDR3, 45 bases, with the frame set at the first base. For CDR1 and CDR2, the germline V gene lists LGHNA and YSLEER. A word on this clonotype: Its specific antigen is unknown. No clone much larger than this one lies a single base away; base qualities are absent.

The rearrangement combines TRBV4-3 with TRBJ2-5; 8 central bases correspond to TRBD2. The sequencing sample was made of CD4+ T cells from PBMCs. The sequence was collected from a human donor in good health. The DNA reads TGCGCCAGCAGCCAAGGGCGGGGGGCCCAAGAGACCCAGTACTTC. Translated, it reads CASSQGRGAQETQYF.